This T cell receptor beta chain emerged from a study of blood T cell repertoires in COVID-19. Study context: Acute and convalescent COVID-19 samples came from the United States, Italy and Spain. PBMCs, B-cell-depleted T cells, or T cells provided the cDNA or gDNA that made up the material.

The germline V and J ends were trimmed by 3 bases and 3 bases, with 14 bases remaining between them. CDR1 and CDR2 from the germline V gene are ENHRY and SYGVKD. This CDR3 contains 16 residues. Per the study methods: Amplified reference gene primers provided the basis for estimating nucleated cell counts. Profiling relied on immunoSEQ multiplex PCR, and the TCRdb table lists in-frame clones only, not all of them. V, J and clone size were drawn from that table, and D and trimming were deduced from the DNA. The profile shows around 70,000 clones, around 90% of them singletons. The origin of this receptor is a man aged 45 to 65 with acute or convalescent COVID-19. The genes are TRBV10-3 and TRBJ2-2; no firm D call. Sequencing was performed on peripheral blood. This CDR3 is CAISDRANADTGELFF. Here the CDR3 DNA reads TGTGCCATCAGTGATCGAGCCAACGCTGACACCGGGGAGCTGTTTTTT.